One T cell receptor (beta chain) is described in this entry. Its antigen is not identified. Researchers made TCR beta libraries by using iRepertoire HTBI primers and running Arm-PCR on CDR3 regions. TCRdb analysed the multiplex PCR reads with MiXCR anew, one entry per CDR3 protein. The profile covers around 450,000 distinct CDR3 sequences, with 20% to 25% appearing a single time and about 7% taken by the ten largest. The time point is: persistent/refractory GD, antithyroid drugs over 5 years with positive TRAb. There was RNA extracted from PBMCs, and the TCR library was made from it. A volume of approximately 8.4 milliliters of peripheral blood was collected in EDTA tubes. CDR3 length: 14 amino acids. Trimming pared 6 bases from V and 5 bases from J, leaving 14 bases between. Germline V lookup: CDR1 MNHNS, CDR2 SASEGT. This sample was included in a study of regulatory T cells in long-lasting Graves disease.

Points from the study as a whole: Possibly, accuracy suffered from the small sample size.

The material sequenced was peripheral blood mononuclear cells (PBMCs), taken when the disease was refractory, from a patient treated with antithyroid drugs. This TCR derives from a female donor with Graves disease. The gene calls are TRBV6-1 and TRBJ2-1; possibly TRBD2 for D (6 bases). As DNA, the CDR3 is TGTGCCAGCAGGCAACTCGGGACTGACAATGAGCAGTTCTTC. Translated: CASRQLGTDNEQFF.